This is a list of T cell receptor beta chains from one sample in a study of cytomegalovirus exposure and HLA in healthy donors. Profiling relied on immunoSEQ multiplex PCR, and the TCRdb table lists in-frame clones only, not all of them. Recorded for this sample: over 100,000 clones. Material: PBMCs. These TCRs come from a middle-aged woman in good health and CMV-seropositive. Each CDR3 is given with its conserved first and last residue. A D gene is named only where the DNA matches it firmly.

v_gene	j_gene	d_gene	CDR3nt	CDR3aa
TRBV7-2	TRBJ1-1	.	TGTGCCAGCAGCTTACCCGACAGGTGGGTCACTGAAGCTTTCTTT	CASSLPDRWVTEAFF
TRBV10-3	TRBJ2-3	TRBD1	TGTGCCATCAGTGCACTACAGGGGCCCGGGGCAGATACGCAGTATTTT	CAISALQGPGADTQYF
TRBV10-2	TRBJ1-1	.	TGCGCCAGCAGGCCACAGGGACGGACTGAAGCTTTCTTT	CASRPQGRTEAFF
TRBV30	TRBJ2-1	.	TGTGCCTGGACTAGTGGAGTCAATGAGCAGTTCTTC	CAWTSGVNEQFF
TRBV19	TRBJ1-2	TRBD1	TGTGCCAGTAGTCTCACACAACCACGGACAGGGTATGTCTATGGCTACACCTTC	CASSLTQPRTGYVYGYTF
TRBV18	TRBJ2-5	.	TGTGCCAGCTCACCACTGCCAGTCCAAGAGACCCAGTACTTC	CASSPLPVQETQYF
TRBV30	TRBJ1-6	TRBD1	TGTGCCTGGAGTCCTACCCTGGGACAGGGAACCCTACATATCCACTTT	CAWSPTLGQGTLHIHF
TRBV30	TRBJ2-7	TRBD1	TGTGCCTGGAGTCCAGTATTGGGACAGTCATCCTACGAGCAGTACTTC	CAWSPVLGQSSYEQYF
TRBV5-1	TRBJ1-2	.	TGCGCCAGCAGCTATCGCAGGGCCATATTTGGCTACACCTTC	CASSYRRAIFGYTF
TRBV11-3	TRBJ2-1	.	TGTGCCAGCAGCTTGTCTCAGGAGCAGTTCTTC	CASSLSQEQFF
TRBV6-5	TRBJ2-1	TRBD1	TGTGCCAGCAGTATCTCGGGACAGGGCTTTAATGAGCAGTTCTTC	CASSISGQGFNEQFF
TRBV29-1	TRBJ2-7	TRBD2	TGCAGCGTTGAGGTTAGCGGGAGTACCCACGAGCAGTACTTC	CSVEVSGSTHEQYF
TRBV2	TRBJ2-7	.	TGTGCCAGCAGCGAATTTGGACGGGGAGCGGACGAGCAGTACTTC	CASSEFGRGADEQYF
TRBV7-2	TRBJ2-1	TRBD2	TGTGCCAGCAGCTTAGAGCGGGGTGAGCAGTTCTTC	CASSLERGEQFF
TRBV11-3	TRBJ2-2	.	TGTGCCAGCAGCCCTAATAACGGGGAGCTGTTTTTT	CASSPNNGELFF
TRBV2	TRBJ2-4	TRBD1	TGTGCCAGCAGTCGGGGACAGGCCCCTTCTGGCATTCAGTACTTC	CASSRGQAPSGIQYF
TRBV7-7	TRBJ2-2	.	TGTGCCAGCAGTCCAACCGGGACAAACACCGGGGAGCTGTTTTTT	CASSPTGTNTGELFF
TRBV27	TRBJ1-1	.	TGTGCCAGCAATTTGACCCCGGGGCGGGGAGCTTTCTTT	CASNLTPGRGAFF
TRBV7-2	TRBJ2-7	.	TGTGCCAGCAGCTTAGTTACAGGAGCCTACGAGCAGTACTTC	CASSLVTGAYEQYF
TRBV2	TRBJ1-5	TRBD1	TGTGCCAGCAGTGCGACAGGGAGAGGCCAGCCCCAGCATTTT	CASSATGRGQPQHF
TRBV19	TRBJ2-2	.	TGTGCCAGCGAAGGACTGAACACCGGGGAGCTGTTTTTT	CASEGLNTGELFF
TRBV5-7	TRBJ2-7	.	TGTGCCAGCAGCTTTGCGCAAAGGTGGTGGGCTTACGAGCAGTACTTC	CASSFAQRWWAYEQYF
TRBV2	TRBJ2-5	.	TGTGCCAGCAGTGAACTGGGTGCGGGAGAGACCCAGTACTTC	CASSELGAGETQYF
TRBV6-4	TRBJ2-2	TRBD1	TGTGCCAGCAGTGACGGACAGGGGGCCGGGGAGCTGTTTTTT	CASSDGQGAGELFF
TRBV19	TRBJ1-5	TRBD1	TGTGCCAGTAGTATAGAAGGGGGCGGTCAGCCCCAGCATTTT	CASSIEGGGQPQHF
TRBV4-1	TRBJ1-5	TRBD1	TGCGCCAGCAGCCTCTTAGGGGGCATCGGCCAGCCCCAGCATTTT	CASSLLGGIGQPQHF
TRBV29-1	TRBJ2-7	.	TGCAGCGTTGACGGCCCTGGAGCCTCCTACGAGCAGTACTTC	CSVDGPGASYEQYF
TRBV5-1	TRBJ1-5	.	TGCGCCAGCAGCTTGCTGGGGCTTAGCAATCAGCCCCAGCATTTT	CASSLLGLSNQPQHF
TRBV5-1	TRBJ2-5	.	TGCGCCTCTCGGGGGAGCTTTCAAGAGACCCAGTACTTC	CASRGSFQETQYF
TRBV11-2	TRBJ2-3	.	TGTGCCGGCAGCTTAGATACCAACGGGAGAAGAGCAGATACGCAGTATTTT	CAGSLDTNGRRADTQYF
TRBV7-2	TRBJ2-3	.	TGTGCCAGCAGCCCCGAACTAGCCGCAGATACGCAGTATTTT	CASSPELAADTQYF
TRBV30	TRBJ2-1	TRBD2	TGTGCCTGGAGTGTAGGGTCTAGCGGGAGAAACCATGAGCAGTTCTTC	CAWSVGSSGRNHEQFF
TRBV19	TRBJ2-7	TRBD1	TGTGCCAGTAGCCGATGGGGAATACAGGGGCATAGCTCCTACGAGCAGTACTTC	CASSRWGIQGHSSYEQYF
TRBV6-5	TRBJ2-7	TRBD1	TGTGCCAGCAGTTACTTTCCGGGACAGGGGTTGTACGAGCAGTACTTC	CASSYFPGQGLYEQYF
TRBV10-1	TRBJ1-5	.	TGCGCCAGCAGTGATCGACTGAATCAGCCCCAGCATTTT	CASSDRLNQPQHF
TRBV6-5	TRBJ1-2	TRBD1	TGTGCCAGCAGTTACGCCGGGACAGGGGGTGGTGGCTACACCTTC	CASSYAGTGGGGYTF
TRBV5-4	TRBJ2-1	TRBD2	TGTGCCAGCAGCTTGAGCGGGAGGGCCGAGGGTGAGCAGTTCTTC	CASSLSGRAEGEQFF
TRBV5-1	TRBJ1-5	TRBD1	TGCGCCAGCAGCTTGGTCCCGGGACAGGGGTTGATAAATCAGCCCCAGCATTTT	CASSLVPGQGLINQPQHF
TRBV6-1	TRBJ1-5	TRBD1	TGTGCCAGCAGTGAAAGGCCAGGGGGGCAGCCCCAGCATTTT	CASSERPGGQPQHF
TRBV5-6	TRBJ2-1	.	TGTGCCAGCAGCCCCTTAAGACAGGATCCGGATGAGCAGTTCTTC	CASSPLRQDPDEQFF
TRBV7-2	TRBJ1-5	.	TGTGCCAGCAGCTTAGCGCTCACAGGGTGGAATCAGCCCCAGCATTTT	CASSLALTGWNQPQHF
TRBV7-3	TRBJ2-3	.	TGTGCCAGCAGCCCTTTAGGGAGAGATACGCAGTATTTT	CASSPLGRDTQYF